This is a list of T cell receptor beta chains from one sample in a study of identifying expanded T cells in peripheral blood. Libraries were prepared by immunoSEQ multiplex PCR; TCRdb keeps only in-frame clonotypes and omits some of them. The sample yields some 90,000 clones, 88% seen once. The sequenced sample was blood. The receptors here all came from a person aged 18 to 70 in good health. Both conserved end residues are part of each CDR3. The D gene is left open where the match is weak. Size is stated for part of the rows, as once, few or many counts, or as a class when the clone is expanded.

J gene,D gene,V gene,clone size,CDR3 DNA,CDR3 protein
TRBJ2-2,TRBD1,TRBV18,.,TGTGCCAGCCTCACGTCCTCAGGGGGAAGCACCGGGGAGCTGTTTTTT,CASLTSSGGSTGELFF
TRBJ1-4,.,TRBV19,.,TGTGCCAGTAGTACTTGGAGGCATGAAAAACTGTTTTTT,CASSTWRHEKLFF
TRBJ2-2,.,TRBV19,.,TGTGCCAGTAGTATAGAGCAGGTCGCGAACACCGGGGAGCTGTTTTTT,CASSIEQVANTGELFF
TRBJ2-7,.,TRBV7-6,.,TGTGCCAGCAGCTCGAGAGTAGGAGACTACGAGCAGTACTTC,CASSSRVGDYEQYF
TRBJ2-5,.,TRBV6-5,.,TGTGCCAGCACCCTCGTCCAGGGGACCCAAGAGACCCAGTACTTC,CASTLVQGTQETQYF
TRBJ2-6,.,TRBV18,.,TGTGCCAGCTCATCGGGGCTGGTGGCCAACGTCCTGACTTTC,CASSSGLVANVLTF
TRBJ2-3,.,TRBV27,.,TGTGCCAGCAGTCCCGACACAGATACGCAGTATTTT,CASSPDTDTQYF
TRBJ1-6,TRBD1,TRBV5-6,many,TGTGCCAGCAGCGTCCGACAGGGGTATAATTCACCCCTCCACTTT,CASSVRQGYNSPLHF
TRBJ1-6,.,TRBV7-9,.,TGTGCCAGCAGCCTGAAGAGCTCCTATAATTCACCCCTCCACTTT,CASSLKSSYNSPLHF
TRBJ1-2,TRBD1,TRBV4-3,once,TGCGCCAGCAGCCACGGGACAGCAACTAACTATGGCTACACCTTC,CASSHGTATNYGYTF
TRBJ2-1,TRBD1,TRBV6-6,.,TGTGCCAGCAGTGAGGGGGCAGGAAAGACCAATGAGCAGTTCTTC,CASSEGAGKTNEQFF
TRBJ2-7,TRBD1,TRBV5-5,.,TGTGCCAGCAGTCCCCGGACAGGGTCGTACGAGCAGTACTTC,CASSPRTGSYEQYF
TRBJ1-2,TRBD1,TRBV7-2,few,TGTGCCAGCAGCCCGAGGACAGGACCCCTCCATGGCTACACCTTC,CASSPRTGPLHGYTF
TRBJ2-1,.,TRBV7-9,.,TGTGCCAGCCGTGCGGGACACTACTCCTACAATGAGCAGTTCTTC,CASRAGHYSYNEQFF
TRBJ1-2,.,TRBV21-1,.,TGTGCCAGCTCCTCCAGGGACAGGGATATTCAGGGCTACACCTTC,CASSSRDRDIQGYTF
TRBJ1-2,.,TRBV6-5,once,TGTGCCAGCAGGGAGACGACAGAACCAAACTATGGCTACACCTTC,CASRETTEPNYGYTF
TRBJ2-1,.,TRBV29-1,.,TGCAGCGTTGATGGGGGCCACCTACCGAAGGGTGAGCAGTTCTTC,CSVDGGHLPKGEQFF
TRBJ2-3,TRBD1,TRBV13,.,TGTGCCAGCAGCCACAGGGGGTCGGGGTCAGATACGCAGTATTTT,CASSHRGSGSDTQYF
TRBJ2-1,.,TRBV18,.,TGTGCCAGCTCACCACGTCCGGTGAACAATGAGCAGTTCTTC,CASSPRPVNNEQFF
TRBJ2-2,.,TRBV15,.,TGTGCCACCAGCAGAGATGGGCCGGGAGAGCTGTTTTTT,CATSRDGPGELFF
TRBJ1-6,.,TRBV14,.,TGTGCCAGCAGCCAAACCCTCCTGAGCTCCTATAATTCACCCCTCCACTTT,CASSQTLLSSYNSPLHF
TRBJ1-1,.,TRBV18,.,TGTGCCAGCTCACCCCCAGGAGGCGGCACTGAAGCTTTCTTT,CASSPPGGGTEAFF
TRBJ1-5,.,TRBV27,.,TGTGCCAGCAGTTTTAGCCCCCTCGAGGGGCCCCAGCATTTT,CASSFSPLEGPQHF
TRBJ1-5,.,TRBV19,.,TGTGCCAGTAGTATTGGCCACGGAGAACCTCCATATAGCAATCAGCCCCAGCATTTT,CASSIGHGEPPYSNQPQHF
TRBJ2-3,.,TRBV19,.,TGTGCCAGCAGTAAGATGGGGGACTCAGATACGCAGTATTTT,CASSKMGDSDTQYF
TRBJ2-1,.,TRBV4-3,.,TGCGCCAGCAGCCAAGATCAGGTAGGGCCCTACAATGAGCAGTTCTTC,CASSQDQVGPYNEQFF
TRBJ2-4,.,TRBV7-2,.,TGTGCCAGCAGCTTAGAAGGGGCGCTGGGAAACATTCAGTACTTC,CASSLEGALGNIQYF
TRBJ1-1,.,TRBV20-1,.,TGCAGTGCTAGGTCGGCCTTCGAAGCTTTCTTT,CSARSAFEAFF
TRBJ1-3,.,TRBV11-3,.,TGTGCCAGCAGCTTGGACAGTTACTCTAACACCATATATTTT,CASSLDSYSNTIYF
TRBJ2-3,TRBD2,TRBV5-8,.,TGTGCCAGCAGCCAAGATGGGAGCGGGGGACCAGATACGCAGTATTTT,CASSQDGSGGPDTQYF
TRBJ2-1,.,TRBV11-2,.,TGTGCCAGCAGCCTCGGGCGGAGGGGACATTACAATGAGCAGTTCTTC,CASSLGRRGHYNEQFF
TRBJ2-5,.,TRBV5-1,.,TGCGCCAGCAGTTTTAACGATGCGGGAGAGACCCAGTACTTC,CASSFNDAGETQYF
TRBJ1-4,.,TRBV18,.,TGTGCCAGCTCACCAGATGCGGGAAGTGAAAAACTGTTTTTT,CASSPDAGSEKLFF
TRBJ2-3,TRBD2,TRBV4-3,.,TGCGCCAGCAGCCAAGACTCCTACGCTAGCGGAGGCACAGATACGCAGTATTTT,CASSQDSYASGGTDTQYF
TRBJ2-3,.,TRBV19,.,TGTGCCAGTAGTCTACGGGGCGTGGGAGATACGCAGTATTTT,CASSLRGVGDTQYF
TRBJ2-7,TRBD1,TRBV6-6,.,TGTGCCAGCAGCCCCTTGAGGGACAGGGAACCCGAGCAGTACTTC,CASSPLRDREPEQYF
TRBJ1-2,.,TRBV6-5,.,TGTGCCAGCAATAGTCCTTTGGGTGGTGGCTACACCTTC,CASNSPLGGGYTF
TRBJ2-2,.,TRBV7-9,.,TGTGCCAGCAATCGGAGCCCCGGGGAGCTGTTTTTT,CASNRSPGELFF
TRBJ1-3,.,TRBV7-2,.,TGTGCCAGCAGCTTAGTCGGCTCCTCTGGAAACACCATATATTTT,CASSLVGSSGNTIYF
TRBJ2-2,.,TRBV27,.,TGTGCCAGCAGTTTTGGAGGGTCGGCCGGGGAGCTGTTTTTT,CASSFGGSAGELFF
TRBJ1-2,.,TRBV7-2,.,TGTGCCAGCAGCTTAGCGTCCTCCGGACAGAACTATGGCTACACCTTC,CASSLASSGQNYGYTF
TRBJ2-2,TRBD2,TRBV6-5,.,TGTGCCAGCAGTTTCTGGGAGCGGGACAACACCGGGGAGCTGTTTTTT,CASSFWERDNTGELFF
TRBJ2-1,.,TRBV5-6,once,TGTGCCAGCAGCCGGGGGGCGGTGACATTGAATGAGCAGTTCTTC,CASSRGAVTLNEQFF
TRBJ1-4,.,TRBV4-3,.,TGCGCCAGCAGCCAAGAGACCGTAGACACTAATGAAAAACTGTTTTTT,CASSQETVDTNEKLFF
TRBJ2-5,TRBD1,TRBV5-4,.,TGTGCCAGCAGCTTGGGGACAGGGTCCATCCGGGTTGGGAAAGAGACCCAGTACTTC,CASSLGTGSIRVGKETQYF
TRBJ1-5,.,TRBV28,.,TGTGCCAGCAGTTTACCGAACGGAAGGCATCAGCCCCAGCATTTT,CASSLPNGRHQPQHF
TRBJ1-2,TRBD1,TRBV18,.,TGTGCCAGCTCACCACCGGACAGGGGGCGAACTCTTGGCTACACCTTC,CASSPPDRGRTLGYTF
TRBJ1-1,TRBD1,TRBV5-1,.,TGCGCCAGCAGCCCAAGGACAGGGGGCACTGAAGCTTTCTTT,CASSPRTGGTEAFF
TRBJ2-7,TRBD1,TRBV6-5,.,TGTGCCAGCAGTTTGGGACAGGGTTACGAGCAGTACTTC,CASSLGQGYEQYF
TRBJ2-3,TRBD2,TRBV7-9,.,TGTGCCAGCAGCTTAAAGGGACTAGCCGGAAGCGGCACAGATACGCAGTATTTT,CASSLKGLAGSGTDTQYF
TRBJ2-5,TRBD1,TRBV11-1,.,TGTGCCAGCAGAGGGGGCTCAGAGACCCAGTACTTC,CASRGGSETQYF
TRBJ1-3,TRBD1,TRBV7-9,.,TGTGCCAGCAGCAACAGGGGAGCTGGAAACACCATATATTTT,CASSNRGAGNTIYF
TRBJ1-6,.,TRBV10-1,few,TGCGCCTGGTACTCCAATTCACCCCTCCACTTT,CAWYSNSPLHF
TRBJ2-1,TRBD2,TRBV19,.,TGTGCCAGTAGTATGCTTTGGGGGGGAGGTGAGCAGTTCTTC,CASSMLWGGGEQFF
TRBJ2-4,TRBD1,TRBV30,.,TGTGCCTGGAGTGCAGGGGGCGAGAACATTCAGTACTTC,CAWSAGGENIQYF